These T cell receptor beta chains were read from a single sample in a study of Ad26.COV2.S vaccination and SARS-CoV-2 variants. Repertoires were generated with immunoSEQ multiplex PCR, while TCRdb's copy carries only in-frame clones and drops some. Counted here are about 350,000 clones, about 92% occurring once; the ten biggest clones make up 3% to 4%. Sequencing used peripheral blood, obtained after recovery from COVID-19. These receptors came from a human donor who had recovered from COVID-19. CDR3s include the opening cysteine and the closing phenylalanine or tryptophan. Each record gives: D gene, V gene, J gene, clone size, CDR3 protein, CDR3 DNA. A D gene is named only where the DNA matches it firmly. Clone sizes are given selectively: once, few, many, or a class where the clone is expanded.

TRBD1	TRBV2	TRBJ1-1	-	CASSDILGTGNTEAFF	TGTGCCAGCAGTGATATTCTGGGGACAGGGAACACTGAAGCTTTCTTT
-	TRBV29-1	TRBJ1-6	once	CSVEAGNSPLHF	TGCAGCGTTGAAGCAGGAAATTCACCCCTCCACTTT
-	TRBV7-6	TRBJ2-3	-	CASSLTPGPSTDTQYF	TGTGCCAGCAGCCTTACTCCGGGGCCTAGCACAGATACGCAGTATTTT
TRBD1	TRBV11-3	TRBJ2-7	-	CASSRGGGSSYEQYF	TGTGCCAGCAGCAGAGGGGGCGGAAGCTCCTACGAGCAGTACTTC
-	TRBV5-1	TRBJ2-5	-	CASSPGLGETQYF	TGCGCCAGCAGCCCCGGTCTGGGAGAGACCCAGTACTTC
TRBD1	TRBV5-1	TRBJ2-3	-	CASSSGTGAGDTQYF	TGCGCCAGCAGCTCAGGGACAGGGGCGGGAGATACGCAGTATTTT
-	TRBV6-4	TRBJ2-3	few	CASSAGDGSDTQYF	TGTGCCAGCAGTGCGGGGGATGGTTCAGATACGCAGTATTTT
TRBD1	TRBV2	TRBJ2-5	-	CASSEGTQGGETQYF	TGTGCCAGCAGTGAAGGAACACAGGGGGGAGAGACCCAGTACTTC
-	TRBV15	TRBJ1-1	-	CATSRDPGQIKNTEAFF	TGTGCCACCAGCAGAGATCCCGGTCAGATAAAGAACACTGAAGCTTTCTTT
-	TRBV21-1	TRBJ1-2	-	CASSKGTGYGYTF	TGTGCCAGCAGCAAAGGGACAGGTTATGGCTACACCTTC
-	TRBV15	TRBJ1-4	-	CATSRDRRQVRTNEKLFF	TGTGCCACCAGCAGAGATCGGAGACAGGTTCGTACTAATGAAAAACTGTTTTTT
-	TRBV4-1	TRBJ1-5	-	CASSQPPGPRAGQPQHF	TGCGCCAGCAGCCAACCTCCGGGACCCCGGGCGGGTCAGCCCCAGCATTTT